This record concerns one T cell receptor beta chain sequence. What this receptor recognizes is not known. The junction shows a germline mismatch at one end, possibly a read error. These data come from a study of neurological immune-mediated disorders (dated by TCRdb to about 2019). A note on the overall study: Among the roughly 34 multiple sclerosis patients, relapsing-remitting MS accounted for around 31 and secondary progressive MS accounted for 3. Peripheral blood TCR-beta repertoires from HTLV-I-associated myelopathy (HAM/TSP) patients, multiple sclerosis patients and healthy controls were compared by UMI-based sequencing. Alongside PBMC samples, the set of some 98 TCR-beta libraries contained longitudinal samples, technical triplicates, and paired CD4+ and CD8+ T-cell subsets that had been sorted. The cohort was made up of 68 subjects, consisting of about 15 HAM/TSP patients, 35 or so multiple sclerosis patients and roughly 20 healthy controls. What the authors observed across the whole study: No identical CDR3 amino acid sequences were shared among expanded clones across subjects, suggesting private TCR-beta repertoires in all groups. Repertoires from 18 of 34 MS patients were grouped by phylogenetic analysis into a cluster of related CDR3 sequences, suggesting a possible repertoire-level signature. TCR clonal expansion was highest in HAM/TSP patients and lowest in MS patients, with MS patients falling below even healthy controls. No clinical or MRI features were associated with the MS cluster, and the authors said that larger cohorts are needed.

cDNA was synthesized by template-switch 5'RACE using a primer with a 10-nucleotide random unique molecular identifier that tagged each TCR transcript. Every sequencing run covered 15-18 subjects and yielded more than 160 million TCR-beta sequences. Total RNA was extracted with the RNeasy kit. The KAPA Real-time Library Amplification kit was used to amplify TCR-beta VDJ regions with primers for the TCR constant region and the 5'RACE anchor. A first PCR added sample indexes and Illumina adaptors, after which a second PCR increased the library yield. After purification with Ampure beads, the TCR product of roughly 650 bp was size-selected on a 2% E-gel SizeSelection system. Library quality was checked on a Bioanalyzer, concentration was measured with Qubit, and libraries were quantified with the Kapa Library Quantification kit before pooling. An Illumina HiSeq 2500 sequenced the libraries paired-end 2 x 150 bp. To increase sequence diversity, roughly 24-31% phiX was spiked into each library pool. Per the authors' processing: Quality-filtered reads were processed with the UMI-based MiGEC pipeline, which removed over 75% of raw TCR sequences during error correction. VDJ genes were aligned to IMGT germline references, and each clonotype was defined by a unique CDR3 amino acid sequence together with V-J genes. Clonal expansion, Shannon diversity and CDR3 relatedness were evaluated with VDJtools (CalcPairwiseDistances, ClusterSamples), while phylogenetic trees were built in CLCbio workbench. A clone was classed as expanded if it had 8 or more unique UMIs, a cutoff based on coefficient-of-variation modelling across technical triplicates. Clones were called with MiXCR by TCRdb after fastp trimmed the public reads at Q25, and only in-frame beta chains were retained. Each entry merges the rows of one CDR3 protein and shows their most common DNA and genes. The V and J calls here are based on TCRdb, not the publication. Here the sample has about 58,000 distinct CDR3 sequences; roughly 3.5% occur a single time. The ten largest clonotypes hold about 7% of the sample.

The CDR3 measures 14 amino acids from cysteine to phenylalanine. The CDR3 DNA has 42 bases and is translated from base 1. The germline V gene supplies CDR1 SGHTA and CDR2 FQGTGA. Unsorted PBMC libraries were generated from 2 million PBMCs stored in RNAlater at -80 °C until RNA extraction. The multiple sclerosis patients were enrolled in a US clinical protocol that used magnetic resonance imaging to evaluate disease progression. PBMCs were separated from peripheral blood using Ficoll-Hypaque density gradient centrifugation and then cryopreserved in liquid nitrogen. In this chain, TRBV7-3 is recombined with TRBJ1-6, with no confident D gene call. Sequencing was carried out using PBMCs. The sequence was collected from a woman aged 60-70 years with multiple sclerosis. Here is the DNA: TGTGCCAGCAGCTTGGGAGGGTATAGCTCAACCCTCAACTTT. It translates as CASSLGGYSSTLNF.